What follows are 20 T cell receptor beta chains derived from one specimen sequenced in a study of T-cell reconstitution after alpha-beta-depleted transplantation in children. Unique molecular identifiers tagged the TCRbeta library. TCRdb passed the PCR reads through MiXCR, listing each CDR3 protein once. The sample holds around 72,000 distinct CDR3 sequences; approximately 5% are singletons and the top ten take approximately 20%. The sequenced sample was PBMCs, mostly from graft donor cells, obtained 180 days after TCRalphabeta/CD19-depleted stem cell transplant. The receptors were gathered from a boy younger than two who had a stem cell transplant for acute myeloid leukemia, so the T cells may come from the graft donor.

This clonotype occurred many times. This chain connects TRBV3-1 to TRBJ2-3, with D tentatively TRBD2 (5 bases). Trimming pared 0 bases from V and 11 bases from J, leaving 21 bases between. CDR1 and CDR2 (germline): LGHDT, YNNKEL (reference sequence). The CDR3 length is 16 residues. CDR3 region: CASSQDPPTFSEGQYF. CDR3 coding DNA: TGTGCCAGCAGCCAAGATCCCCCTACTTTCTCTGAGGGGCAGTATTTT.

In this sample, this clonotype turned up many times. The chain joins TRBV24-1 to TRBJ2-3; 8 nucleotides agree with TRBD1. This CDR3 has 16 residues. Germline V CDR1 and CDR2: KGHDR, SFDVKD. Trimming at V came to 10 bases and at J to 5 bases, leaving 16 bases not matched to a gene. In DNA, the CDR3 is TGTGCCACGGAGTCAAACGCGGCAGGGGGCTTAGATACGCAGTATTTT. Its translation is CATESNAAGGLDTQYF.

This clonotype came up many times. V and J are TRBV25-1 and TRBJ1-6; 9 bases line up with TRBD1. V lost 6 bases to trimming and J lost 6 bases; unmatched junction nucleotides: 6. The CDR3 is 15 amino acids. Germline loops: CDR1 MGHDK, CDR2 SYGVNS. This chain's CDR3 is CASSYRDRANSPLHF. In DNA, the CDR3 is TGTGCCAGCAGCTACCGGGACAGGGCTAATTCACCCCTCCACTTT. The full variable domain, its missing parts supplied by reference TRBV25-1 and TRBJ1-6, is EADIYQTPRYLVIGTGKKITLECSQTMGHDKMYWYQQDPGMELHLIHYSYGVNSTEKGDLSSESTVSRIRTEHFPLTLESARPSHTSQYLCASSYRDRANSPLHFGNGTRLTVT.

This clonotype was detected only a few times. J is TRBJ1-5 and V is TRBV19; D is unclear. V lost 7 bases and J 3 bases, leaving 10 bases between the germline ends. Per the germline V gene, CDR1 is LNHDA and CDR2 is SQIVND (reference sequence). The CDR3 covers 13 residues. The CDR3 DNA is TGTGCCAGTATCGGGCGGAACAATCAGCCCCAGCATTTT. Translating it yields CASIGRNNQPQHF.

This clonotype has a count of ten or more. The chain has TRBV24-1 and TRBJ2-2, with D perhaps matching TRBD1 or TRBD2 (5 bases each). CDR3 length: 16 residues. The germline V gene encodes CDR1 KGHDR and CDR2 SFDVKD. Trimming removed 4 bases from V and 0 bases from J, with 11 bases in between. The CDR3 region is CATSEWDGSNTGELFF. CDR3 nucleotide sequence: TGTGCCACCAGTGAGTGGGACGGATCGAACACCGGGGAGCTGTTTTTT.

The sample holds many counts of this clonotype. This chain links TRBV7-9 with TRBJ2-5; 11 bases align to TRBD1. This CDR3 spans 16 amino acids. Per the germline V gene, CDR1 is SEHNR and CDR2 is FQNEAQ (reference sequence). V was clipped by 4 bases and J by 5 bases; unmatched bases: 9. In DNA form, the CDR3 reads TGTGCCAGCAGCTACCGGGACAGGGGGATAGGGGAGACCCAGTACTTC. It is translated as CASSYRDRGIGETQYF.

This clonotype was counted many times. The gene calls are TRBV20-1 and TRBJ1-2, with 9 positions matching TRBD1. Germline loops: CDR1 DFQATT, CDR2 SNEGSKA (reference sequence). V lost 6 bases and J lost 5; bases outside the gene matches: 4. This CDR3 region has 12 residues. The CDR3 DNA reads TGCAGTGCAACCGGGACAGGGTATGGCTACACCTTC. The encoded protein is CSATGTGYGYTF.

This clonotype has ten or more counts. This sequence joins TRBV11-2 and TRBJ2-5, with 7 bases fitting TRBD2. The germline gives CDR1 SGHAT, CDR2 FQNNGV. V trimming: 6 bases; J trimming: 1 base; junction bases outside the gene matches: 11. The CDR3 is made up of 16 amino acids. The CDR3 loop is CASSIRGSGPQETQYF. DNA for the CDR3: TGTGCCAGCAGTATAAGGGGTAGCGGGCCCCAAGAGACCCAGTACTTC.

This clonotype was picked up many times. V is TRBV7-6 and J is TRBJ2-1; 8 bases map to TRBD1. This CDR3 contains 17 residues. The junction had 12 bases not matched to a gene; V was cut back by 4 bases and J by 4 bases. Per germline, CDR1 SGHVS and CDR2 FNYEAQ. The CDR3 DNA follows: TGTGCCAGCAGCTACCCCCCAGGGGACAGGAAATACAATGAGCAGTTCTTC. This encodes CASSYPPGDRKYNEQFF.

Ten or more counts support this clonotype. The chain carries TRBV28 and TRBJ2-5, with D uncertain. CDR1 is MDHEN and CDR2 is SYDVKM in the germline V gene. The CDR3 covers 12 residues. The V and J ends lost 6 bases and 4 bases respectively, with 9 bases between them. The DNA of the CDR3 is TGTGCCAGCAGATCACCCGGAGAGACCCAGTACTTC. Translated, it gives CASRSPGETQYF.

This chain joins TRBV18 and TRBJ2-1, with TRBD2 matching 8 bases. The CDR3 runs to 11 residues. The V and J ends lost 10 bases and 5 bases, in that order; junction bases with no gene match: 1. Germline V lookup: CDR1 KGHSH, CDR2 LQKENI. The CDR3 loop reads CATGRDNEQFF. In DNA form, the CDR3 reads TGTGCCACCGGGAGGGACAATGAGCAGTTCTTC.

This clonotype was seen at least ten times. The chain links TRBV29-1 to TRBJ1-2; no definite D call. Germline values: CDR1 SQVTM, CDR2 ANQGSEA. This CDR3 region has 10 residues. The V end lost 4 bases, the J end lost 10 bases, and 10 bases lay between the germline ends. Here the CDR3 reads CSVGPLDYTF. DNA of the CDR3: TGCAGCGTTGGACCCCTTGACTACACCTTC. The full variable domain, with the rest looked up from reference TRBV29-1 and TRBJ1-2, is SAVISQKPSRDICQRGTSLTIQCQVDSQVTMMFWYRQQPGQSLTLIATANQGSEATYESGFVIDKFPISRPNLTFSTLTVSNMSPEDSSIYLCSVGPLDYTFGSGTRLTVV.

This clonotype was found many times. The chain uses TRBV7-9 and TRBJ2-1, with D uncertain. The CDR3 runs to 15 residues. V was pared by 5 bases and J by 0 bases, with 11 bases between. CDR1 and CDR2 from the germline V gene are SEHNR and FQNEAQ (reference sequence). The CDR3 region has the DNA TGTGCCAGCAGCGCATCCAGGAGCTCCTACAATGAGCAGTTCTTC. It codes for CASSASRSSYNEQFF.

The chain links TRBV6-1 to TRBJ2-1; D is perhaps TRBD1 or TRBD2 (5 bases each). Trimming removed 8 bases at V and 0 bases at J, with 11 bases between. Germline loops: CDR1 MNHNS, CDR2 SASEGT. This CDR3 region has 14 residues. This chain's CDR3 is CASGAGDSYNEQFF. Here the CDR3 DNA reads TGTGCCAGCGGGGCGGGCGACTCCTACAATGAGCAGTTCTTC.

This clonotype was detected ten times or more. The rearrangement links TRBV7-9 to TRBJ2-1, with D unclear. Trimming left V 0 bases short and J 8 bases short, with 8 bases between. This CDR3 has 13 residues. Germline V CDR1 and CDR2: SEHNR, FQNEAQ (reference sequence). The CDR3 loop reads CASSLARFDEQFF. DNA of the CDR3: TGTGCCAGCAGCTTAGCGCGATTCGATGAGCAGTTCTTC.

This clonotype was detected ten times or more. The gene calls are TRBV7-9 and TRBJ2-5; D not resolved. Germline V gives CDR1 SEHNR, CDR2 FQNEAQ (reference sequence). CDR3 length equals 15 residues. V was cut by 0 bases and J by 5 bases, with 13 bases left in between. CDR3 DNA: TGTGCCAGCAGCTTAGCGGCCCTAGGAAGGGAGACCCAGTACTTC. Its translation: CASSLAALGRETQYF. Full variable domain (missing parts from reference TRBV7-9 and TRBJ2-5): DTGVSQNPRHKITKRGQNVTFRCDPISEHNRLYWYRQTLGQGPEFLTYFQNEAQLEKSRLLSDRFSAERPKGSFSTLEIQRTEQGDSAMYLCASSLAALGRETQYFGPGTRLLVL.

CDR3 nucleotide sequence: TGTGCCAGCAGTGGATCTAGCGGGGGGAGGGGGACCCAGTACTTC. Residues: CASSGSSGGRGTQYF. The V gene is TRBV27, the J gene TRBJ2-5; TRBD2 matches at 11 bases. The CDR3 runs 15 residues. Germline CDR1 and CDR2: MNHEY and SMNVEV (reference sequence). V gave up 5 bases and J gave up 7 bases; unmatched junction bases: 9.

The table lists this clonotype with many counts. The chain links TRBV5-4 to TRBJ2-5, with D uncertain. The ends were cut back, 0 bases at V and 5 bases at J, with 5 bases in the middle. Germline V gives CDR1 SGHNT, CDR2 YYREEE (reference sequence). The CDR3 is made up of 12 amino acids. The chain's CDR3 is CASSLEPETQYF. The CDR3 coding sequence is TGTGCCAGCAGCTTGGAGCCGGAGACCCAGTACTTC.

The chain uses TRBV9 and TRBJ2-1; D possibly matches TRBD1 or TRBD2 (6 bases each). The CDR3 length is 18 residues. Germline values: CDR1 SGDLS, CDR2 YYNGEE. The V end lost 4 bases, the J end lost 4 bases, and 24 bases lay between the germline ends. CDR3 sequence: CASSPGGGAPSTYNEQFF. In DNA form, the CDR3 reads TGTGCCAGCAGCCCTGGGGGCGGGGCTCCTTCTACTTACAATGAGCAGTTCTTC. The full variable domain, completed using reference TRBV9 and TRBJ2-1, is DSGVTQTPKHLITATGQRVTLRCSPRSGDLSVYWYQQSLDQGLQFLIQYYNGEERAKGNILERFSAQQFPDLHSELNLSSLELGDSALYFCASSPGGGAPSTYNEQFFGPGTRLTVL.

This clonotype occurred many times. V usage is TRBV12-3 or TRBV12-4 and J usage is TRBJ2-1; D is possibly TRBD2 (6 bases). Trimming removed 5 bases from V and 3 bases from J, with 8 bases in between. The CDR3 has 13 residues. As DNA, the CDR3 is TGTGCCAGCAGTACGGACTACTACAATGAGCAGTTCTTC. This sequence encodes CASSTDYYNEQFF.